This entry concerns a single TCR beta chain. Its antigen is as yet unknown. V was shortened by 5 bases and J by 3 bases, with 7 bases between the two germline ends. The CDR3 is made up of 13 amino acids. Germline CDR1 is MNHNS and CDR2 is SASEGT. Each CDR3 protein gets one entry after TCRdb re-called the RT-PCR reads with MiXCR. The data show just under 550,000 distinct CDR3 sequences, under 30% seen once. This sample was included in a study of response to subunit inactivated influenza vaccine. Study results and limitations: Every seasonal influenza vaccination brings in few new T cells, the authors suggested.

These same data were also listed under a study on T cells expressing NK-cell markers. Per that paper: Template switching by 5'RACE with UMIs generated the TCR beta cDNA. Beta-chain profiling covered CD3+CD56+NKG2C+, CD3+CD56+NKG2C- and CD3+CD56-NKG2C+ sorted subsets. The authors sequenced eight donors, of whom seven were HCMV-seropositive and one was seronegative. Leadership of the CD3+CD56-NKG2C+ fraction also belonged to these clonotypes in several donors.

The chain couples TRBV6-1 to TRBJ2-2, with D possibly TRBD2 on 5 matching bases. The material was CD4+ T cells sorted from PBMCs, obtained roughly 12 days after vaccination. The clonotype was recovered from a man in his fifties who received an inactivated influenza vaccine. The CDR3 loop reads CASSPGYTGELFF. DNA of the CDR3: TGTGCCAGCAGTCCGGGGTACACCGGGGAGCTGTTTTTT.